Reported below is one TCR beta chain. Its cognate antigen is unknown. This sample stems from a study of T-cell reconstitution after alpha-beta-depleted transplantation in children. This CDR3 comprises 15 residues. Unmatched junction bases numbered 6, after V lost 1 base and J lost 3 bases. Germline V gene data show CDR1 as DFQATT and CDR2 as SNEGSKA (reference sequence). Preparation of the TCRbeta library used unique molecular identifiers. TCRdb re-called the PCR reads with MiXCR, one entry per CDR3 protein. This sample has 45,000 to 70,000 distinct CDR3 sequences, with 40% to 55% found just once. Overall study results and limits: Several hundred rapidly expanded clones from non-depleted graft cells reportedly supplied alpha-beta T cells about two months post-transplant. Newly generated T cells supplied most T-cell counts and diversity one year post-transplant. Surviving recipient T cells and thymic progenitors produced the high day-60 TCRbeta diversity seen in some patients.

Sample: PBMCs, mostly from graft donor cells, taken 360 days after TCRalphabeta/CD19-depleted stem cell transplant. The clonotype was recovered from a male patient younger than 18 who had a stem cell transplant for acute lymphoblastic leukemia, so the T cells may come from the graft donor. J is TRBJ2-1 and V is TRBV20-1; 7 nucleotides agree with TRBD2. The CDR3 DNA is TGCAGTGCTAGAGGGTCTGGCGGGAGCTACAATGAGCAGTTCTTC. This encodes CSARGSGGSYNEQFF.